The entry below gives a single T cell receptor beta chain sequence along with its context. The antigen is not known. The data were taken from a study of blood T cells in healthy people across ages. Study context: Per two T cells, template switching captured roughly one barcoded beta molecule.

Study-wide results and limits: Researchers report that TCR beta diversity correlated strongly with naive T cell percentage. The study could not conclusively compare naive and antigen-experienced cells, given its unsorted PBMCs.

Together with a sample-barcoded 5' primer, a J-beta primer mix was included in a second PCR lasting roughly 6 to 12 cycles. Each cDNA was tagged by a template-switch adaptor containing 12 random nucleotides. TCRdb re-called the 5' RACE reads with MiXCR, one entry per CDR3 protein. The data contain 1.5 million to 2 million distinct CDR3 sequences, roughly 27% of them singletons. Germline CDR1 and CDR2: SNHLY and FYNNEI. The V end was cut by 2 bases, the J end by 6 bases, with 10 bases between. The length of the CDR3 is 13 residues. This receptor was taken from a woman aged 30 to 39 in good health. Sequenced material: blood. The chain couples TRBV2 to TRBJ1-1; D ambiguous. The CDR3 nucleotides are TGTGCCAGCAGTGAAATCCAGCAGGCTGAAGCTTTCTTT. Protein product: CASSEIQQAEAFF.